The clone carrying this T cell receptor (beta chain) was seen a few times. Its specificity is not known. V lost 0 bases and J lost 8, with 18 bases in between. CDR1 and CDR2 (germline): SGHRS, YFSETQ. This CDR3 region has 16 residues. Here immunoSEQ multiplex PCR was the method, and the copy in TCRdb shows in-frame clones only, minus some. The data contain about 110,000 clones, about 88% of them singletons. This sample is drawn from a study of T cell responses to AZD1222 COVID-19 vaccine. For the study at large: Recipients boosted at about 4 weeks or about 12 weeks are pooled.

Findings of the study overall: When two AZD1222 doses had been given, Spike-specific TCR breadth and depth rose. Baseline testing showed seropositivity in only a handful of AZD1222 recipients.

The specimen comprised peripheral blood, sampled on day 0 of AZD1222 vaccination. This sequence originates from an adult in good health. This chain connects TRBV5-1 to TRBJ2-1, with D perhaps matching TRBD1 or TRBD2 (6 bases each). The chain's CDR3 is CASSLAARGDVDEQFF. DNA for the CDR3: TGCGCCAGCAGCTTGGCCGCTAGGGGGGACGTGGATGAGCAGTTCTTC.